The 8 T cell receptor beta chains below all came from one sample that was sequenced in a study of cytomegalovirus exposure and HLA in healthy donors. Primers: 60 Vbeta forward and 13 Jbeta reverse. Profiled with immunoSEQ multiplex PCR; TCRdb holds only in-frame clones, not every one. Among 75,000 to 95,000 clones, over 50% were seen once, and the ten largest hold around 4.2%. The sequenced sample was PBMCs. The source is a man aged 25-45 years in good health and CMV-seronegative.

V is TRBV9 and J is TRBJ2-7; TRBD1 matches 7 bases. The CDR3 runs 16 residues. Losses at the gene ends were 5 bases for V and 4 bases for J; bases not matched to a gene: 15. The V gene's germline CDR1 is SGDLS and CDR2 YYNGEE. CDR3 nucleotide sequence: TGTGCCAGCAGTCAACGACAGGGTCTAGCCTTATACGAGCAGTACTTC. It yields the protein CASSQRQGLALYEQYF.

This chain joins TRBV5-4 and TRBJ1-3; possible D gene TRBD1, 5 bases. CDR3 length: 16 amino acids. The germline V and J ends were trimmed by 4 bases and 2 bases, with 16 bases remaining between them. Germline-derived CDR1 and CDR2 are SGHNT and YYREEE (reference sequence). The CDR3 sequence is CASSGGDRLAGNTIYF. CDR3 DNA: TGTGCCAGCAGCGGGGGAGACAGACTAGCTGGAAACACCATATATTTT.

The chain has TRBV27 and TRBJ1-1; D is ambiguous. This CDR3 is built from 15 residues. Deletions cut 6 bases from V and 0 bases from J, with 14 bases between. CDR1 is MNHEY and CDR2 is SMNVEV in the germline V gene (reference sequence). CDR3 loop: CASSENWALNTEAFF. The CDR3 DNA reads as TGTGCCAGCAGCGAGAATTGGGCACTGAACACTGAAGCTTTCTTT.

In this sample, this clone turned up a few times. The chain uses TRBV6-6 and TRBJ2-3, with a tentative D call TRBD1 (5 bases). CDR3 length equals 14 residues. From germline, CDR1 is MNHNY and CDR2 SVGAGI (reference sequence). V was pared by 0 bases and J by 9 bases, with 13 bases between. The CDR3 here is CASSYSMGPATQYF. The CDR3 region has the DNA TGTGCCAGCAGTTACTCGATGGGGCCAGCGACGCAGTATTTT.

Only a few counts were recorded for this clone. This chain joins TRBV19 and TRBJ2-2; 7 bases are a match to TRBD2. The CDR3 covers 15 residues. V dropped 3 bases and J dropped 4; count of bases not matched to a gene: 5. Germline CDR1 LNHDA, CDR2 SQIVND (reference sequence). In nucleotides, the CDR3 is TGTGCCAGTAGTATGGGGCTAGCGGCCACCGGGGAGCTGTTTTTT. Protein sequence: CASSMGLAATGELFF.

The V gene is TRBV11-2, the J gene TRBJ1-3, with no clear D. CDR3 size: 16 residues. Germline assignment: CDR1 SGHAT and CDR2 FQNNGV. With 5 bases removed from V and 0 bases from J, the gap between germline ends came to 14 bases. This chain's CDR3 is CASSPFGITSGNTIYF. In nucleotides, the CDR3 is TGTGCCAGCAGCCCTTTTGGCATTACCTCTGGAAACACCATATATTTT.

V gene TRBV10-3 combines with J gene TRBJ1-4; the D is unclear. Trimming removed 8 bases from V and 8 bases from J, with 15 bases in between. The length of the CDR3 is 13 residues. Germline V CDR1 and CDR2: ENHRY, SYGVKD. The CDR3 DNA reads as TGTGCCATCGCTGGCGAGGGTGGGGAAAAACTGTTTTTT. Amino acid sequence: CAIAGEGGEKLFF.

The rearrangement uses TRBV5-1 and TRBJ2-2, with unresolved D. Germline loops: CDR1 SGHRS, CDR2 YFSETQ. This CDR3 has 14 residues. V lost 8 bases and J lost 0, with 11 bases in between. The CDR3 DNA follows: TGCGCCAGTCAGCCGCTAGCGAACACCGGGGAGCTGTTTTTT. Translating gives CASQPLANTGELFF. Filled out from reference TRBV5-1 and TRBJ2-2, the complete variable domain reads KAGVTQTPRYLIKTRGQQVTLSCSPISGHRSVSWYQQTPGQGLQFLFEYFSETQRNKGNFPGRFSGRQFSNSRSEMNVSTLELGDSALYLCASQPLANTGELFFGEGSRLTVL.